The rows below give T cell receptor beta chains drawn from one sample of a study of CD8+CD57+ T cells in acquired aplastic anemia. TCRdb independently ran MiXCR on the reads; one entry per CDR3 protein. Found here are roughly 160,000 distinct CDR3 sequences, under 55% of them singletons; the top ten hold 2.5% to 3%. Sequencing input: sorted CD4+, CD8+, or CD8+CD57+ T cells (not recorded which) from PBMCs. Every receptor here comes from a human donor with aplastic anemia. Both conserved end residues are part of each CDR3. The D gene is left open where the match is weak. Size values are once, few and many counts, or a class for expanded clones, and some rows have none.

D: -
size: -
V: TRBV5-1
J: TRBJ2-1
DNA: TGCGCCAGCAGCTTGCCCCCCGGGGGGCGGGGTTCCTACAATGAGCAGTTCTTC
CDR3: CASSLPPGGRGSYNEQFF

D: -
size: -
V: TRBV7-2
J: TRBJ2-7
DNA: TGTGCCAGCAGCAGGGACACTCCCTACGAGCAGTACTTC
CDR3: CASSRDTPYEQYF

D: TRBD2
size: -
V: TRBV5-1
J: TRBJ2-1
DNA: TGCGCCAGCAGCTTGGAAGCGGGAGCACCTTGGAATGAGCAGTTCTTC
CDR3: CASSLEAGAPWNEQFF

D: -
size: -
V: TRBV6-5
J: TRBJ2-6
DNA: TGTGCCAGCAATCGGCCCGCAGCCAACGTCCTGACTTTC
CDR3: CASNRPAANVLTF

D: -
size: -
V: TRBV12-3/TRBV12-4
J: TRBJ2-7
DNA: TGTGCCAGCAGGTATGGGAACGAGCAGTGCTTC
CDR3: CASRYGNEQCF

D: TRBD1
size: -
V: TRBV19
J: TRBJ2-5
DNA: TGTGCCAGTCTCACCGGGACAGAAGAGACCCAGTACTTC
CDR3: CASLTGTEETQYF

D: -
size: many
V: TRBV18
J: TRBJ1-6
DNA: TGTGCCAGCTCACAGCAGGGCGAGGATTCACCCCTCCACTTT
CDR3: CASSQQGEDSPLHF

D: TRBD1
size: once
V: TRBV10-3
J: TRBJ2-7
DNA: TGTGCCATCAAACGACAGGGAACGGACGAGCAGTACTTC
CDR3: CAIKRQGTDEQYF

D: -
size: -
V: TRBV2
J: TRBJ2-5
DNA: TGTGCCAGCAGTAAAGAGACCCAGTACTTC
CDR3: CASSKETQYF

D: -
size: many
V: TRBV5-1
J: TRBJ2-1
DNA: TGCGCCAGCAGCTTGGTGGCAGCCTCCTACAATGAGCAGTTCTTC
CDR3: CASSLVAASYNEQFF

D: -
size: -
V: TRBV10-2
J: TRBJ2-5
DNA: TGCGCCAGCAGTGAGACTCGGGACAACCTGTACCAAGAGACCCAGTACTTC
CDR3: CASSETRDNLYQETQYF

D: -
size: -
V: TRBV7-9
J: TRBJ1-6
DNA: TGTGCCAGCAGCCTCCAATTGAGGGGTTCACCCCTCCACTTT
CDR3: CASSLQLRGSPLHF

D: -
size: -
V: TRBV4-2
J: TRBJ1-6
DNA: TGTGCCAGCAGCTACCGACCCGATTCACCCCTCCACTTT
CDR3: CASSYRPDSPLHF

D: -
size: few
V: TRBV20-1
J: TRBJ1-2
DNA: TGCAGTGGGGACTATAACTATGGCTACACCTTC
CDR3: CSGDYNYGYTF

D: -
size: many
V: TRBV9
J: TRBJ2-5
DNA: TGTGCCAGCAGCGAGTGGGACGTAGAGACCCAGTACTTC
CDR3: CASSEWDVETQYF

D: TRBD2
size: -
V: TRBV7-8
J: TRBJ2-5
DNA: TGTGCCAGCAGCTCAAGGACTAGCGGGATAGAGACCCAGTACTTC
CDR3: CASSSRTSGIETQYF

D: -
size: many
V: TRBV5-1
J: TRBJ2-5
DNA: TGCGCCAGCAGCTTAGCGGGACAGGCCCAAGAGACCCAGTACTTC
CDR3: CASSLAGQAQETQYF

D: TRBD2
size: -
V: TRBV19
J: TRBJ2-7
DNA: TGTGCCAGTAGTACCGGGGGGGGATACGAGCAGTACTTC
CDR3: CASSTGGGYEQYF

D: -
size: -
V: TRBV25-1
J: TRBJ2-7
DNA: TGTGCCAGCAGTAAAGCTGGGGCGTACGAGCAGTACTTC
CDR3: CASSKAGAYEQYF

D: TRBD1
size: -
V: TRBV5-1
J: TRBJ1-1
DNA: TGCGCCAGCAGCCCGGACAGGGTCGGGTGGACTGAAGCTTTCTTT
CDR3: CASSPDRVGWTEAFF

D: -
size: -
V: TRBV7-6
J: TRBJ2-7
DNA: TGTGCTAGCAGCTTCGGCGGGAAGGGCTACGAGCAGTACTTC
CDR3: CASSFGGKGYEQYF

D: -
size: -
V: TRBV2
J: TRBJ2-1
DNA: TGTGCCAGCCCAAAACGGGGGCCCTACAATGAGCAGTTCTTC
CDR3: CASPKRGPYNEQFF

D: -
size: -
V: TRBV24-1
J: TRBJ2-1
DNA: TGTGCCACCAGTGATGTAATGATAAACAATGAGCAGTTCTTC
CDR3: CATSDVMINNEQFF

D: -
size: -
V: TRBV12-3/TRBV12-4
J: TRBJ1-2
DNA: TGTGCCAGCAGTTTAGATCGGTCAGGGGTTGGCTACACCTTC
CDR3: CASSLDRSGVGYTF

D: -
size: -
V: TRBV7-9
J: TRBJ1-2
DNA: TGTGCCAGCAGCTTCCTTGGGACGTCGATTTATGGCTGCACCTTC
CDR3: CASSFLGTSIYGCTF

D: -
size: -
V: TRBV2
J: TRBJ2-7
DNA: TGTGCCAGCAGCCGAATACTTGAGGAGGCTTACGAGCAGTACTTC
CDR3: CASSRILEEAYEQYF

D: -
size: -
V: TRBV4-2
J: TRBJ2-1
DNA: TGTGCCAGCAGCCAAGGGGAGAATGAGCAGTTCTTC
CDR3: CASSQGENEQFF

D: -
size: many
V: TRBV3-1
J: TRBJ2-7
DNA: TGTGCCAGCAGCCGCCGGGACGGTTCCTACGAGCAGTACTTC
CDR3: CASSRRDGSYEQYF

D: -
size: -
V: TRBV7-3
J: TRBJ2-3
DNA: TGTGCAGCAGCGGAACGGTTAAAACCACCGATCCCCGATACGCAGTATTTT
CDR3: CAAAERLKPPIPDTQYF

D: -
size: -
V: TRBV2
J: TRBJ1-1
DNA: TGTGCCAGCAGTGAAATGGGCACTGAAGCTTTCTTT
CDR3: CASSEMGTEAFF

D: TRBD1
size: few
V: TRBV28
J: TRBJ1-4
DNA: TGTGCCAGCAGTCCATACTCGGACAGGGAAAATGAAAAACTGTTTTTT
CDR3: CASSPYSDRENEKLFF

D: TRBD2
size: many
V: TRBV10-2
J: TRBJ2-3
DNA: TGCGCCAGCAGTTCTCCGGGACTAGCGGACACAGATACGCAGTATTTT
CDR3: CASSSPGLADTDTQYF

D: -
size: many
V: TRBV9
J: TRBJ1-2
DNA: TGTGCCAGCAGCGTAGGACAGGCCTATGGCTACACCTTC
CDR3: CASSVGQAYGYTF

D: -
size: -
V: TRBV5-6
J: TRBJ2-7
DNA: TGTGCCAGCAGCTTGGCTCTTAGGCATCCGTACTTC
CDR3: CASSLALRHPYF

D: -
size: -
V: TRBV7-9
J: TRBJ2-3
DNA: TGTGCCAGCAGCGCAGACAACACAGATACGCAGTATTTT
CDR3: CASSADNTDTQYF

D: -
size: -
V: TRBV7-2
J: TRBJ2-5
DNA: TGTGCCAGCAGCTTAGACGCAGGGCTTTCATGGACCCAGTACTTC
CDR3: CASSLDAGLSWTQYF

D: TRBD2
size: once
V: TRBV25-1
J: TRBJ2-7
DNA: TGTGCCAGCAGTCGGCGACTAGCGGGAACTTATCGGCAGTACTTC
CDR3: CASSRRLAGTYRQYF

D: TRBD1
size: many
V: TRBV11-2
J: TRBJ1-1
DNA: TGTGCCAGCAGCTTAGGACAGGGGGCTGCTTTCTTT
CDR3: CASSLGQGAAFF

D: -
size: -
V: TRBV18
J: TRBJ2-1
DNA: TGTGCCAGCTCACCCGCCCGCGGGATGGGGACCTACAATGAGCAGTTCTTC
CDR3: CASSPARGMGTYNEQFF

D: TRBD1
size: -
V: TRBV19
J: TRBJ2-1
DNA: TGTGCCAGTAGTATAGATGACAGGGGGTACAATGAGCAGTTCTTC
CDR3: CASSIDDRGYNEQFF

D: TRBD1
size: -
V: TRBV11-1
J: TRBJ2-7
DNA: TGTGCCAGCAGCCGGGGGACAGGGGTTTCCTACGGGCAGCACTTC
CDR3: CASSRGTGVSYGQHF

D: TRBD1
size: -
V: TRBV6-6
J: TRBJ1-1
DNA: TGTGCCAGCAGTTACCTCGGGACAGGGGATTTCACTGAAGCTCTCTTT
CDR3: CASSYLGTGDFTEALF

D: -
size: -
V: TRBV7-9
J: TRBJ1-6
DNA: TGTGCCAGCAGGTCCTCGGGACCGTCAAATTCACCCCTCCACTTT
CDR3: CASRSSGPSNSPLHF

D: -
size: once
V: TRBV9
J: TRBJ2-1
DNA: TGTGCCAGCAGCATCTCGCTAGCGAGCTCCTACAATGAGCAGTTCTTC
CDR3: CASSISLASSYNEQFF

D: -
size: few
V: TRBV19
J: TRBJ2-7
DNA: TGTGCCAGTAACTTAAGGGCTGATTCCTACGAGCAGTACTTC
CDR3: CASNLRADSYEQYF

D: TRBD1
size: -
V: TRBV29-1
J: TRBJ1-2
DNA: TGCAGCGTTCATTGGACAGGGGGCTATGGCTACACCTTC
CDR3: CSVHWTGGYGYTF

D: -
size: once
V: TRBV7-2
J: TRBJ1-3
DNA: TGTGCCAGCAGCTTAAGACCAGGCAACACCATATATTTT
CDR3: CASSLRPGNTIYF

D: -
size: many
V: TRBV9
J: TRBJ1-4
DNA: TGTGCCAGCAGCGTAGATCGGGGGCTGGGGGGTGAAAAACTGTTTTTT
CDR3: CASSVDRGLGGEKLFF